This TCR beta chain was observed in a study of blood T cell repertoires in COVID-19. Overall study context: Sites across the United States, Italy and Spain contributed samples from acute and convalescent COVID-19. In each case, the material was cDNA or gDNA derived from T cells, B-cell-depleted T cells, or PBMCs.

Clones were sequenced by immunoSEQ multiplex PCR, and TCRdb holds only the in-frame ones, with some missing. Counted here are 65,000 to 85,000 clones, approximately 86% occurring once; the ten biggest clones make up approximately 6.3%. Patients from Seattle were sampled longitudinally, starting during active infection. CDR3 size: 11 residues. V shed 3 bases and J shed 7 bases, with 6 bases lying between them. The V gene's germline CDR1 is SQVTM and CDR2 ANQGSEA. Input material: peripheral blood. This chain links TRBV29-1 with TRBJ1-4; D is perhaps TRBD1 (5 bases). This TCR came from a man older than 75 with COVID-19, enrolled during active disease. The CDR3 DNA reads TGCAGCGTTGACGGGGGTGAAAAACTGTTTTTT. This sequence encodes CSVDGGEKLFF.